This T cell receptor beta chain was recorded in a study of T cell responses to AZD1222 COVID-19 vaccine. Broader study findings: Baseline antibody screening turned up just a handful of seropositive AZD1222 recipients. Targeting of unmutated variant regions was reportedly seen in nearly half of spike-specific TCRs. The donors showed a predominance of white British ancestry and of females, with possible underestimation of clonal diversity. Elevations in Spike-specific TCR breadth and depth followed administration of two AZD1222 doses.

Profiling relied on immunoSEQ multiplex PCR, and the TCRdb table lists in-frame clones only, not all of them. The table lists 150,000 or so clones, 85% to 90% of them singletons. This clone occurred once. The antigen is unknown. The length of the CDR3 is 12 residues. From germline, CDR1 is SNHLY and CDR2 FYNNEI. Between the trimmed V and J ends, which lost 6 bases and 0 bases, there was a span of 5 bases. The TCR comes from an adult who received the MenACWY meningococcal vaccine as a control. The sequencing used peripheral blood, collected 28 days after the second dose of the MenACWY control vaccine. The V gene is TRBV2, the J gene TRBJ2-5; D is unclear. This CDR3 reads CASRLYQETQYF. CDR3 bases: TGTGCCAGCAGACTGTACCAAGAGACCCAGTACTTC.